One sample yielded the 8 T cell receptor beta chains listed below, sequenced in a study of technical replicates of blood from several donors. Clones were sequenced by immunoSEQ multiplex PCR, and TCRdb holds only the in-frame ones, with some missing. The sample carries 80,000 or so clones, 94% recorded once. Sequencing input: T cells isolated from PBMCs. These receptors all come from a human donor in good health.

The chain employs TRBV5-6 and TRBJ2-3; D might be TRBD2 (6 bases). Trimming took 2 bases from V and 3 from J, leaving 16 bases between them. Germline values: CDR1 SGHDT, CDR2 YYEEEE. CDR3 size: 16 residues. The CDR3 protein is CASSFYSAGSTDTQYF. The CDR3 DNA reads TGTGCCAGCAGCTTCTATTCCGCGGGAAGTACAGATACGCAGTATTTT. The full variable domain, with the rest looked up from reference TRBV5-6 and TRBJ2-3, is DAGVTQSPTHLIKTRGQQVTLRCSPKSGHDTVSWYQQALGQGPQFIFQYYEEEERQRGNFPDRFSGHQFPNYSSELNVNALLLGDSALYLCASSFYSAGSTDTQYFGPGTRLTVL.

The chain combines TRBV9 with TRBJ2-5, with 9 bases that match TRBD2. This CDR3 comprises 16 residues. J was trimmed by 5 bases and V by 3 bases; bases with no gene match: 11. The germline V gene encodes CDR1 SGDLS and CDR2 YYNGEE. CDR3 amino acids: CASSAPLREGLETQYF. CDR3 nucleotides: TGTGCCAGCAGCGCCCCTTTGCGGGAGGGCCTGGAGACCCAGTACTTC.

The chain couples TRBV6-1 to TRBJ2-7; 7 bases align to TRBD2. CDR3 size: 14 residues. Trimming took 10 bases from V and 2 from J; bases not matched to a gene: 11. CDR1 MNHNS and CDR2 SASEGT come from the germline V gene. In nucleotides, the CDR3 is TGTGCCATACGGGATAGCGGGTCTGCCTACGAGCAGTACTTC. It is translated as CAIRDSGSAYEQYF.

This chain connects TRBV29-1 to TRBJ2-2; weak D call: TRBD1 (6 bases). Germline V gives CDR1 SQVTM, CDR2 ANQGSEA. The CDR3 has 16 amino acids. V lost 4 bases, J lost 6 bases, and 21 bases lay in between. DNA of the CDR3: TGCAGCGTTGCCCGAGGGTCGGGACATGGGGCCGGGGAGCTGTTTTTT. It is translated as CSVARGSGHGAGELFF.

The rearrangement uses TRBV5-4 and TRBJ1-2; TRBD1 matches at 12 bases. CDR1 and CDR2 (germline): SGHNT, YYREEE (reference sequence). The V and J ends lost 4 bases and 6 bases, in that order; junction bases with no gene match: 1. The CDR3 totals 13 residues. CDR3 sequence (DNA): TGTGCCAGCAGCGGGACAGGGGGCAATGGCTACACCTTC. Protein product: CASSGTGGNGYTF.

V is TRBV6-1 and J is TRBJ2-1; the match to TRBD2 covers 8 bases. The CDR3 contains 13 residues. Germline values: CDR1 MNHNS, CDR2 SASEGT. The V segment lost 7 bases and the J segment 5 bases; nucleotides outside the gene matches: 4. DNA of the CDR3: TGTGCCAGCAACAGCGGGAGCCACAATGAGCAGTTCTTC. Residues: CASNSGSHNEQFF.

This chain links TRBV9 with TRBJ2-3, with D tentatively TRBD1 (5 bases). Germline V gene data show CDR1 as SGDLS and CDR2 as YYNGEE. V was clipped by 1 base and J by 0 bases, with 9 bases between them. This CDR3 region has 15 residues. CDR3 loop: CASSVRPGSTDTQYF. The CDR3 coding sequence is TGTGCCAGCAGCGTACGCCCAGGGAGCACAGATACGCAGTATTTT.

CDR3 amino acids: CAWSFLAPVGTQYF. DNA of the CDR3: TGTGCCTGGAGTTTCCTAGCACCCGTGGGGACCCAGTACTTC. This chain uses TRBV30 with TRBJ2-5; D might be TRBD2 (5 bases). Per germline, CDR1 GTSNPN and CDR2 SVGIG (reference sequence). V lost 2 bases, J lost 7 bases, and 17 bases lay in between. CDR3 length equals 14 residues.